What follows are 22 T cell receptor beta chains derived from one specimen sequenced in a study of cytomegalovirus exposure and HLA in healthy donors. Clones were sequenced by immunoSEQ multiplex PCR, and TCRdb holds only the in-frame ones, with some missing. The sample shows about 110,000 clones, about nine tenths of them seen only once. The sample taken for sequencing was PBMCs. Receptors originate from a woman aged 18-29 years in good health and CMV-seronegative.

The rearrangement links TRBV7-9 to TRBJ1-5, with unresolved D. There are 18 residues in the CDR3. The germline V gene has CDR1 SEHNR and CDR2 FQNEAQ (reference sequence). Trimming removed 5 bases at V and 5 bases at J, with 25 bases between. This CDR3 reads CASSLDLERTGRDQPQHF. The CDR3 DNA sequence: TGTGCCAGCAGCCTAGACCTTGAACGGACGGGAAGAGATCAGCCCCAGCATTTT.

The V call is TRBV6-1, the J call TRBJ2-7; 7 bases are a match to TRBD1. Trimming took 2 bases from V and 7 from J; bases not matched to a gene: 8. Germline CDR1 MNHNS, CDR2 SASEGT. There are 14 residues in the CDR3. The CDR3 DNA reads TGTGCCAGCAGTGAAATGAGGGGGCCCTGGGAGCAGTACTTC. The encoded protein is CASSEMRGPWEQYF.

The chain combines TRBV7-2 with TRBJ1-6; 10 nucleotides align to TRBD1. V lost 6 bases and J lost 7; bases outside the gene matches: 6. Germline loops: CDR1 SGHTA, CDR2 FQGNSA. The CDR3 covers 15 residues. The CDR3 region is CASRPGTGVNSPLHF. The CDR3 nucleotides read TGTGCCAGCAGACCCGGGACAGGGGTAAATTCACCCCTCCACTTT.

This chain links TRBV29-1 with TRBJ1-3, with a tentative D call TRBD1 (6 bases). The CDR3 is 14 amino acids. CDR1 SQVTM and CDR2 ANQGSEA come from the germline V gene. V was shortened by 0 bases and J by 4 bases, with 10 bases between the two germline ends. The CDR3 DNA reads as TGCAGCGTTGAAGAGCGGACAGTCGGAAACACCATATATTTT. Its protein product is CSVEERTVGNTIYF.

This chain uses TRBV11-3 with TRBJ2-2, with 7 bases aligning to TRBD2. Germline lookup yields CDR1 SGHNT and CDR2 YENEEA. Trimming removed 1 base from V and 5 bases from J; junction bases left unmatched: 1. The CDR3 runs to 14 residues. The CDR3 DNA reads TGTGCCAGCAGCTTAGCGGGAGGTACCGGGGAGCTGTTTTTT. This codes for CASSLAGGTGELFF.

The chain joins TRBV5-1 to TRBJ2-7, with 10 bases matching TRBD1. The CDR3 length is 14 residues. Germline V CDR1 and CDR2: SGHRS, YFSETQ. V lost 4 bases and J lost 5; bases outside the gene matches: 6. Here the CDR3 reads CASSGGQGTNEQYF. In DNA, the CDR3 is TGCGCCAGCAGCGGGGGACAGGGGACCAACGAGCAGTACTTC.

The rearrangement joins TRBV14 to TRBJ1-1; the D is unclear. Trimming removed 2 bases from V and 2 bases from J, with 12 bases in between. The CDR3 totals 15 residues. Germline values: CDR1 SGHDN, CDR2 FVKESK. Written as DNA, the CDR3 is TGTGCCAGCAGCCAACTAAACAGCCGAAACACTGAAGCTTTCTTT. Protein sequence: CASSQLNSRNTEAFF.

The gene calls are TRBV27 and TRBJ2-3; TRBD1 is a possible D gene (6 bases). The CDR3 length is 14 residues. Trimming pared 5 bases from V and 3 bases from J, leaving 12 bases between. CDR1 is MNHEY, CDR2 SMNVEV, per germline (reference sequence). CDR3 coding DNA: TGTGCCAGCAGTCAGGGGTGGGGTACAGATACGCAGTATTTT. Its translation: CASSQGWGTDTQYF.

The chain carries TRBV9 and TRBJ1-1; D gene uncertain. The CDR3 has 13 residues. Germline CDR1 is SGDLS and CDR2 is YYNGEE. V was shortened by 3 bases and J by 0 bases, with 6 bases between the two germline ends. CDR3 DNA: TGTGCCAGCAGCGGAACACTGAACACTGAAGCTTTCTTT. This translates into CASSGTLNTEAFF.

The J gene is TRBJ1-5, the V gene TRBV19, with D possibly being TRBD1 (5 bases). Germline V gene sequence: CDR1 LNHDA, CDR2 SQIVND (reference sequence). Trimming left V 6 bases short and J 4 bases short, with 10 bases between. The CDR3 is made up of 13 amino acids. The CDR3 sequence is CASRQGRNQPQHF. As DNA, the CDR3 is TGTGCCAGTAGGCAGGGCCGAAATCAGCCCCAGCATTTT.

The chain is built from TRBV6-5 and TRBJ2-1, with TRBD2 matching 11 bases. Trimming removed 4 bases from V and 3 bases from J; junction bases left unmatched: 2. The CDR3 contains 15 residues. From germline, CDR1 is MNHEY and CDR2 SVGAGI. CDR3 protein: CASSWGTSGYNEQFF. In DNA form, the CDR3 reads TGTGCCAGCAGTTGGGGGACTAGCGGCTACAATGAGCAGTTCTTC.

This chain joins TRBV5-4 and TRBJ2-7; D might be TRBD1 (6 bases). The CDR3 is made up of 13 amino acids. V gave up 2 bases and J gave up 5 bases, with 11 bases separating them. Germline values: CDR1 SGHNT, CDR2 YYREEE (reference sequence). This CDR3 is CASSFSSGDEQYF. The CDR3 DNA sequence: TGTGCCAGCAGCTTTAGTTCAGGGGACGAGCAGTACTTC. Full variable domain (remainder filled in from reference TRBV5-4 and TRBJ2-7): ETGVTQSPTHLIKTRGQQVTLRCSSQSGHNTVSWYQQALGQGPQFIFQYYREEENGRGNFPPRFSGLQFPNYSSELNVNALELDDSALYLCASSFSSGDEQYFGPGTRLTVT.

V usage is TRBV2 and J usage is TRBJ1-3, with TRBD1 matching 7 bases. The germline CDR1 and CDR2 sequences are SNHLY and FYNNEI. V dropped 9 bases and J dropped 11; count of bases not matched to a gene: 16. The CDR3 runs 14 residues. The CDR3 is CASEARDRSLPIYF. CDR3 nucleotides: TGTGCCAGTGAAGCCCGGGACAGATCCCTACCCATATATTTT.

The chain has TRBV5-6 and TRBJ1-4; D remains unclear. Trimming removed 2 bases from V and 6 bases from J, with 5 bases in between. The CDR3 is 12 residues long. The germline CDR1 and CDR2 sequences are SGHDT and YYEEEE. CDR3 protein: CASSLRYEKLFF. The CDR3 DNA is TGTGCCAGCAGCTTACGGTATGAAAAACTGTTTTTT.

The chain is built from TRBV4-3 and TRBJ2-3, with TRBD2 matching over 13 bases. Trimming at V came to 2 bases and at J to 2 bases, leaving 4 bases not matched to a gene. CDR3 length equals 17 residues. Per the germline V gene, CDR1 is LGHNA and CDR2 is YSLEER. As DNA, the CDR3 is TGCGCCAGCAGCCAAACAGGACTAGCGGGGGTCACAGATACGCAGTATTTT. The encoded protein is CASSQTGLAGVTDTQYF.

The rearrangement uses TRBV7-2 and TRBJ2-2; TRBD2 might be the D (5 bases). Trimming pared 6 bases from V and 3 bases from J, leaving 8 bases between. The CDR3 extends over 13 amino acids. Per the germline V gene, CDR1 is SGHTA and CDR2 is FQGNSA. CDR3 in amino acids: CASREVHTGELFF. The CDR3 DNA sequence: TGTGCCAGCAGGGAGGTACACACCGGGGAGCTGTTTTTT. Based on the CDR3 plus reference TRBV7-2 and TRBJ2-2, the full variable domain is GAGVSQSPSNKVTEKGKDVELRCDPISGHTALYWYRQSLGQGLEFLIYFQGNSAPDKSGLPSDRFSAERTGGSVSTLTIQRTQQEDSAVYLCASREVHTGELFFGEGSRLTVL.

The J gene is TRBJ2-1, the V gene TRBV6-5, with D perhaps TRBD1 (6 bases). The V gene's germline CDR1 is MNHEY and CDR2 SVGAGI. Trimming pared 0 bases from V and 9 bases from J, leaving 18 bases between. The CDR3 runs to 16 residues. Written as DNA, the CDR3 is TGTGCCAGCAGTTACTCGAGCCTTACCGAAGGGGGTGAGCAGTTCTTC. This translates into CASSYSSLTEGGEQFF.

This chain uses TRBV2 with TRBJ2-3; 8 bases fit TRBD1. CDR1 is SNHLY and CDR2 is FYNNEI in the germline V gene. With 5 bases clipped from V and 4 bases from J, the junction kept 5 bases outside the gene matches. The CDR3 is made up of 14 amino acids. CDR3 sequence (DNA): TGTGCCAGCAGTCTTAGACAGGGGCCAGATACGCAGTATTTT. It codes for CASSLRQGPDTQYF.

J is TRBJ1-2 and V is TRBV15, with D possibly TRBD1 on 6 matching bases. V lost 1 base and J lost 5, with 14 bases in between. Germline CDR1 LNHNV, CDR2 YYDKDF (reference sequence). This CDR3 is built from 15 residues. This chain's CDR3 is CATSRGTVLSYGYTF. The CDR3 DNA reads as TGTGCCACCAGCAGAGGGACAGTGCTTTCTTATGGCTACACCTTC.

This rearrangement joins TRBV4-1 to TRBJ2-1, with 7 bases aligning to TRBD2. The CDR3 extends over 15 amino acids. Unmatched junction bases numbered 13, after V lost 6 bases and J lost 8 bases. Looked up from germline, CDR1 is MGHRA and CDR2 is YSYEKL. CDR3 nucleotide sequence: TGCGCCAGCAGTTACGGACTAGTGAGTTTGCATGAGCAGTTCTTC. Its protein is CASSYGLVSLHEQFF.

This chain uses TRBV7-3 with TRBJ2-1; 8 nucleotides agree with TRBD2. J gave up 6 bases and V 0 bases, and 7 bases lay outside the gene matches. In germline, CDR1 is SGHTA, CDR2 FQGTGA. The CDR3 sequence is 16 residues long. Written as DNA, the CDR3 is TGTGCCAGCAGCTTAACCGGGACTAGATCTCTCAATGAGCAGTTCTTC. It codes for CASSLTGTRSLNEQFF. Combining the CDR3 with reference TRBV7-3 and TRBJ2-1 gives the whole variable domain GAGVSQTPSNKVTEKGKYVELRCDPISGHTALYWYRQSLGQGPEFLIYFQGTGAADDSGLPNDRFFAVRPEGSVSTLKIQRTERGDSAVYLCASSLTGTRSLNEQFFGPGTRLTVL.

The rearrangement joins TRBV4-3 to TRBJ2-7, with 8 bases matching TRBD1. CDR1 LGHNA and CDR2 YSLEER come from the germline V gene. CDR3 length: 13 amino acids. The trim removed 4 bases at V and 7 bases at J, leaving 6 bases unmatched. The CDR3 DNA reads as TGCGCCAGCAGCCCGGGACAGGAACGAGAGCAGTACTTC. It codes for CASSPGQEREQYF.